Sequencing of this T cell receptor (beta chain) was carried out in a study of T cell clones after liver transplantation. Study summary: A pre-transplant mixed lymphocyte reaction with TCRbeta sequencing defined graft-donor-reactive clones followed in post-transplant blood. Timepoints were pre-transplant, pre-withdrawal, and after withdrawal was completed or failed. Pre-transplant mixed lymphocyte reactions yielded third-party-reactive TCRbeta sequences as comparators for graft-donor-reactive sequences.

As to this clone: Its matching antigen is unknown.

Overall study results and limits: Conclusions were preliminary, with small, heterogeneous patient groups.

Assay: immunoSEQ multiplex PCR; the TCRdb copy retains only in-frame clones and omits some. The sample has tens of thousands of clones, 70% to 75% seen once. This clonotype originated in a human patient who received a liver transplant. Some T cells may trace back to the graft donor. This specimen consisted of CD4+ T cells from blood, obtained at the 22-month timepoint.

The DNA of the CDR3 is TGTGCCAGCAGCCTGCCGGGGAACTATGGCTACACCTTC. It is translated as CASSLPGNYGYTF. The J gene is TRBJ1-2, the V gene TRBV5-5; D is uncertain. The CDR3 spans 13 residues. V dropped 4 bases and J dropped 2 bases, with 9 bases sitting between them. Germline V CDR1 and CDR2: SGHKS, YYEKEE (reference sequence).